The next 32 T cell receptor beta chains were all read from a single sample in a study of blood T cell repertoires in COVID-19. Using immunoSEQ multiplex PCR, the repertoire was profiled, and TCRdb retains in-frame clones only, with some absent. The sample yields some 210,000 clones, more than 85% seen once. Sequencing was done on a sample of peripheral blood. The source of these receptors is a man aged 55 to 70 with COVID-19, enrolled during active disease.

The V gene is TRBV5-1, the J gene TRBJ2-7; D is perhaps TRBD1 (5 bases). Germline V gene data show CDR1 as SGHRS and CDR2 as YFSETQ. The V and J ends lost 4 bases and 0 bases respectively, with 11 bases between them. This CDR3 spans 14 amino acids. DNA for the CDR3: TGCGCCAGCAGCCACGGACAAGGCTCCTACGAGCAGTACTTC. Amino acids: CASSHGQGSYEQYF.

This clone came up once. The chain uses TRBV28 and TRBJ1-2, with TRBD1 matching over 9 bases. The V and J ends lost 6 bases and 5 bases, in that order; junction bases with no gene match: 7. CDR3 length: 14 residues. Germline CDR1 is MDHEN and CDR2 is SYDVKM. As DNA, the CDR3 is TGTGCCAGCAGACTAGGCGGGACAGGGTATGGCTACACCTTC. Translated: CASRLGGTGYGYTF.

The CDR3 DNA reads as TGTGCCAGCAGCTTAGACTACAGGGGCGCTTCTGGAGATACGCAGTATTTT. This codes for CASSLDYRGASGDTQYF. The rearrangement links TRBV7-2 to TRBJ2-3, with 7 positions matching TRBD1. From germline, CDR1 is SGHTA and CDR2 FQGNSA. Trimming cost V 1 base and J 5 bases; bases outside gene matches: 12. This CDR3 has 17 residues.

The rearrangement uses TRBV27 and TRBJ2-7; perhaps TRBD2 as D (7 bases). Germline V gives CDR1 MNHEY, CDR2 SMNVEV (reference sequence). Between the trimmed V and J ends, which lost 6 bases and 3 bases, there was a span of 15 bases. The CDR3 contains 14 residues. CDR3 protein: CASSQDSGVYEQYF. The CDR3 bases are TGTGCCAGCAGCCAGGACAGCGGGGTCTACGAGCAGTACTTC.

The V and J genes are TRBV3-1 (or the pseudogene TRBV3-2) and TRBJ1-1; a possible D gene is TRBD1 (6 bases). V lost 3 bases and J lost 4, with 9 bases in between. The CDR3 has 13 amino acids. CDR1 is LGHDT, CDR2 YNNKEL, per germline (reference sequence). The CDR3 protein is CASSQGAGTEAFF. The CDR3 DNA reads as TGTGCCAGCAGCCAGGGGGCGGGCACTGAAGCTTTCTTT.

The chain uses TRBV29-1 and TRBJ2-5; 8 positions match TRBD2. The CDR3 is 15 amino acids. Germline assignment: CDR1 SQVTM and CDR2 ANQGSEA. J gave up 2 bases and V 7 bases, and 12 bases lay outside the gene matches. Written as DNA, the CDR3 is TGCAGCGCGAGAATGGTAGCGGGGAATCAAGAGACCCAGTACTTC. Amino acid sequence: CSARMVAGNQETQYF.

The chain joins TRBV4-3 to TRBJ1-6, with a tentative D call TRBD1 (5 bases). V lost 2 bases and J 0 bases, leaving 8 bases between the germline ends. The CDR3 is 16 amino acids. CDR1 and CDR2 (germline): LGHNA, YSLEER. CDR3 amino acids: CASSQRQSSYNSPLHF. CDR3 sequence (DNA): TGCGCCAGCAGCCAAAGACAGAGCTCCTATAATTCACCCCTCCACTTT.

This clone has only one observation. This chain connects TRBV25-1 to TRBJ1-1, with TRBD1 matching over 7 bases. Germline-derived CDR1 and CDR2 are MGHDK and SYGVNS. V was clipped by 5 bases and J by 1 base; unmatched bases: 4. The CDR3 sequence is 14 residues long. The DNA for the CDR3 is TGTGCCAGCAGTACCCGACAGGGGAACACTGAAGCTTTCTTT. Translated, it gives CASSTRQGNTEAFF.

The sample holds a few counts of this clone. The rearrangement links TRBV28 to TRBJ2-2; D perhaps matches TRBD1 (5 bases). The V gene lost 1 base and the J gene lost 4 bases, with 7 bases spanning the gap. Germline-derived CDR1 and CDR2 are MDHEN and SYDVKM. The CDR3 length is 14 residues. The DNA for the CDR3 is TGTGCCAGCAGTTTATCCGACAGCACCGGGGAGCTGTTTTTT. Amino acids: CASSLSDSTGELFF.

V is TRBV7-8 and J is TRBJ1-1, with 11 bases identical to TRBD1. J lost 5 bases, V lost 5 bases, and 7 bases had no gene match. CDR3 length: 15 amino acids. Germline CDR1 reads SGHVS; CDR2 reads FQNEAQ. CDR3 sequence: CASSAGQGADTEAFF. The CDR3, as DNA: TGTGCCAGCAGCGCCGGACAGGGGGCCGATACTGAAGCTTTCTTT. Based on the CDR3 plus reference TRBV7-8 and TRBJ1-1, the full variable domain is GAGVSQSPRYKVAKRGQDVALRCDPISGHVSLFWYQQALGQGPEFLTYFQNEAQLDKSGLPSDRFFAERPEGSVSTLKIQRTQQEDSAVYLCASSAGQGADTEAFFGQGTRLTVV.

The CDR3 spells CASSLGLARELFF. For the CDR3, the DNA is TGTGCCAGCAGTTTGGGACTAGCGAGAGAGCTGTTTTTT. The chain combines TRBV28 with TRBJ2-2; TRBD2 agrees at 10 bases. The junction had 3 bases not matched to a gene; V was cut back by 3 bases and J by 11 bases. In germline, CDR1 is MDHEN, CDR2 SYDVKM. The CDR3 is 13 residues long.

This sequence joins TRBV7-3 and TRBJ1-2; 9 bases are a match to TRBD1. The trim removed 5 bases at V and 4 bases at J, leaving 5 bases unmatched. The length of the CDR3 is 14 residues. Germline V gene lookup returns CDR1 SGHTA and CDR2 FQGTGA. The DNA for the CDR3 is TGTGCCAGCAGCCCCTCGGACAGGGGCTATGGCTACACCTTC. Its protein is CASSPSDRGYGYTF.

The genes are TRBV21-1 and TRBJ2-2; the table's D call, TRBD2, was not checked against the DNA. TRBV21-1 is a documented pseudogene. CDR3 length: 21 residues. The CDR3 DNA follows: TGTGCCAGCAGCAAAGCTACCGGGACTAGCGGCCCCAAGGGGAACACCGGGGAGCTGTTTTTT. This encodes CASSKATGTSGPKGNTGELFF.

V is TRBV9 and J is TRBJ1-2, with TRBD1 matching 10 bases. The CDR3 covers 15 residues. CDR1 SGDLS and CDR2 YYNGEE come from the germline V gene. V lost 3 bases to trimming and J lost 7 bases; unmatched junction nucleotides: 9. The CDR3 loop reads CASSGTATGGSGYTF. CDR3 DNA: TGTGCCAGCAGCGGAACCGCGACAGGGGGCTCTGGCTACACCTTC.

On this clone itself: No DNA is shown, since the ends of the CDR3 on it are uncertain; the CDR3 is the one TCRdb lists. This chain uses TRBV2 with TRBJ1-2; TRBD1 was called by the table and not checked on the DNA. The CDR3 totals 14 residues, both ends included. Germline CDR1 reads SNHLY; CDR2 reads FYNNEI. This chain's CDR3 is CASSVQGQYFGYTF.

The chain links TRBV19 to TRBJ1-5; 8 bases line up with TRBD1. Germline lookup yields CDR1 LNHDA and CDR2 SQIVND (reference sequence). The CDR3 extends over 15 amino acids. Trimming at V came to 2 bases and at J to 4 bases, leaving 4 bases not matched to a gene. The CDR3: CASSILTGDNQPQHF. The CDR3 DNA is TGTGCCAGTAGTATATTGACAGGGGATAATCAGCCCCAGCATTTT.

This clone has more than one count but fewer than ten. The chain joins TRBV7-2 to TRBJ2-2; TRBD2 is a possible D gene (6 bases). The CDR3 has 15 residues. From germline, CDR1 is SGHTA and CDR2 FQGNSA. Trimming cost V 5 bases and J 7 bases, with 17 bases left between them. CDR3 amino acids: CASSPRGGTGGELFF. CDR3 sequence (DNA): TGTGCCAGCAGCCCCCGGGGCGGGACCGGCGGGGAGCTGTTTTTT.

The chain is built from TRBV14 and TRBJ2-1; D is ambiguous. V was clipped by 4 bases and J by 12 bases, with 13 bases between them. Germline V gives CDR1 SGHDN, CDR2 FVKESK. The CDR3 extends over 12 amino acids. The CDR3 sequence: CASSPNSRRQFF. The CDR3, as DNA: TGTGCCAGCAGCCCTAACTCTCGGAGGCAGTTCTTC.

The count of this clone is one. The V call is TRBV5-1, the J call TRBJ2-1; possibly TRBD1 for D (6 bases). V was shortened by 6 bases and J by 2 bases, with 12 bases between the two germline ends. Germline loops: CDR1 SGHRS, CDR2 YFSETQ. The CDR3 covers 14 residues. In DNA, the CDR3 is TGCGCCAGCACCCGGGACACCACCTACAATGAGCAGTTCTTC. Encoded protein: CASTRDTTYNEQFF.

V is TRBV5-6 and J is TRBJ1-2, with D possibly TRBD1 on 5 matching bases. Trimming pared 2 bases from V and 7 bases from J, leaving 12 bases between. CDR1 is SGHDT, CDR2 YYEEEE, per germline. The CDR3 runs 13 residues. CDR3 loop: CASSFTRDSGYTF. In DNA, the CDR3 is TGTGCCAGCAGCTTCACCAGGGACTCTGGCTACACCTTC.

This clone was detected a few times. This chain connects TRBV28 to TRBJ1-6, with 9 bases fitting TRBD1. Per the germline V gene, CDR1 is MDHEN and CDR2 is SYDVKM. This CDR3 is 15 amino acids long. J lost 11 bases, V lost 7 bases, and 12 bases had no gene match. The CDR3 is CASNLIIGTGPPLHF. The DNA of the CDR3 is TGTGCCAGCAATCTAATAATCGGGACAGGGCCACCCCTCCACTTT.

The genes are TRBV2 and TRBJ2-1; 12 nucleotides line up with TRBD2. Germline assignment: CDR1 SNHLY and CDR2 FYNNEI. With V trimmed by 2 bases and J by 8 bases, 4 bases remained unmatched. The CDR3 has 15 amino acids. CDR3 protein: CASSELLAGGDEQFF. The CDR3 bases are TGTGCCAGCAGTGAACTACTAGCGGGAGGTGATGAGCAGTTCTTC.

The rearrangement uses TRBV5-6 and TRBJ1-2; 9 nucleotides align to TRBD1. CDR3 size: 14 residues. The germline gives CDR1 SGHDT, CDR2 YYEEEE. Trimming cost V 4 bases and J 8 bases; bases outside gene matches: 9. The CDR3 region is CASSPDRGQVGYTF. The CDR3 DNA sequence: TGTGCCAGCAGCCCGGACAGGGGCCAAGTCGGCTACACCTTC.

The rearrangement joins TRBV27 to TRBJ1-1; tentative D call: TRBD1 (6 bases). The CDR3 is 19 amino acids. With 5 bases removed from V and 4 bases from J, the gap between germline ends came to 29 bases. Germline V gene sequence: CDR1 MNHEY, CDR2 SMNVEV (reference sequence). The CDR3 DNA sequence: TGTGCCAGCAGTCCCTTTCGGACACGTACAGGGCTGGGCGGCACTGAAGCTTTCTTT. Its protein product is CASSPFRTRTGLGGTEAFF.

This chain joins TRBV5-4 and TRBJ2-1; perhaps TRBD1 as D (6 bases). Germline lookup yields CDR1 SGHNT and CDR2 YYREEE (reference sequence). The V end was cut by 7 bases, the J end by 3 bases, with 14 bases between. This CDR3 is 14 amino acids long. CDR3 sequence (DNA): TGTGCCAGCGGGCAGGGGCTCGACTACAATGAGCAGTTCTTC. Translating gives CASGQGLDYNEQFF.

The gene calls are TRBV4-3 and TRBJ2-5; tentatively, D is TRBD2 (5 bases). The CDR3 runs 15 residues. Between the trimmed V and J ends, which lost 4 bases and 4 bases, there was a span of 16 bases. Germline V CDR1 and CDR2: LGHNA, YSLEER. The CDR3: CASSPSAGVLETQYF. Here the CDR3 DNA reads TGCGCCAGCAGCCCAAGCGCCGGGGTTTTAGAGACCCAGTACTTC.

V and J are TRBV2 and TRBJ2-1; weak D call: TRBD1 (5 bases). The V gene's germline CDR1 is SNHLY and CDR2 FYNNEI. The germline V and J ends were trimmed by 6 bases and 4 bases, with 10 bases remaining between them. This CDR3 contains 13 residues. CDR3 in DNA: TGTGCCAGCAGGGACACAGTATACAATGAGCAGTTCTTC. This codes for CASRDTVYNEQFF.

V is TRBV28 and J is TRBJ2-7, with D possibly TRBD2 on 6 matching bases. The CDR3 loop spans 16 amino acids. V was clipped by 1 base and J by 4 bases, with 17 bases between them. Germline lookup yields CDR1 MDHEN and CDR2 SYDVKM. The CDR3 bases are TGTGCCAGCAGTTTATTAGGGGCGGGGACCCCTTACGAGCAGTACTTC. Protein product: CASSLLGAGTPYEQYF.

CDR3 coding DNA: TGTGCCAGTAGTGCCGGACAGGGAGGTATGAACACTGAAGCTTTCTTT. Protein: CASSAGQGGMNTEAFF. This chain connects TRBV19 to TRBJ1-1; TRBD1 matches 8 bases. There are 16 residues in the CDR3. Trimming took 5 bases from V and 0 from J; bases not matched to a gene: 8. Germline V CDR1 and CDR2: LNHDA, SQIVND (reference sequence).

This sequence joins TRBV6-5 and TRBJ2-7; 9 bases are a match to TRBD1. Germline trimming cut 8 bases from V and 6 bases from J; bases unmatched to any gene: 11. This CDR3 spans 14 amino acids. The germline V gene encodes CDR1 MNHEY and CDR2 SVGAGI. CDR3 region: CASPPGTGISEQYF. The CDR3 bases are TGTGCCAGCCCACCCGGGACAGGGATCTCCGAGCAGTACTTC.

The rearrangement uses TRBV19 and TRBJ1-5; 9 bases fit TRBD1. The V segment lost 4 bases and the J segment 2 bases; nucleotides outside the gene matches: 15. This CDR3 region has 19 residues. The V gene's germline CDR1 is LNHDA and CDR2 SQIVND (reference sequence). CDR3 in amino acids: CASSTPRDRALVRNQPQHF. The CDR3, as DNA: TGTGCCAGTAGTACTCCCCGGGACAGGGCGTTGGTCCGCAATCAGCCCCAGCATTTT.

Many counts were recorded for this clone. In the same sample, other DNA sequences code for this CDR3. The gene calls are TRBV27 and TRBJ2-1; TRBD2 aligns across 8 bases. This CDR3 has 15 amino acids. The germline V gene has CDR1 MNHEY and CDR2 SMNVEV (reference sequence). Trimming removed 3 bases from V and 7 bases from J; junction bases left unmatched: 8. CDR3 nucleotides: TGTGCCAGCAGTTTGGTGGCGGGGGGTGGGAATGAGCAGTTCTTC. It specifies CASSLVAGGGNEQFF.